These T cell receptor beta chains were read from a single sample in a study of cytomegalovirus exposure and HLA in healthy donors. TCRdb's copy holds only in-frame clones and misses some; the assay was immunoSEQ multiplex PCR. This table holds some 60,000 clones. The sample comprised PBMCs. These TCRs come from a man aged 25 to 40 in good health and CMV-seropositive. The conserved cysteine and the conserved F or W are not part of the CDR3 here. Fields, in order: V gene, CDR3 protein.

V: TRBV6-1; CDR3: ASSGGQGKTGELF
V: TRBV4-2; CDR3: ASSQVGATVRNTIY
V: TRBV6-1; CDR3: ASISDRGVYEQY
V: TRBV5-6; CDR3: ASSFRAGANVLT
V: TRBV5-8; CDR3: ASLPSTGMNSPLH
V: TRBV20-1; CDR3: SARSAETQY
V: TRBV6-1; CDR3: ASSEPRDSSYEQY
V: TRBV29-1; CDR3: SGGDNYGYT
V: TRBV6-5; CDR3: ASSNRDRAYEQY
V: TRBV7-6; CDR3: ASSLMTTNTGELF
V: TRBV15; CDR3: ATSRDPGQGVVVT
V: TRBV10-3; CDR3: ATSGTDAYGYT
V: TRBV9; CDR3: ASSVTGNTEAF
V: TRBV6-1; CDR3: ASSERDRDNYGYT
V: TRBV19; CDR3: ASSAGTVAYEQY
V: TRBV10-3; CDR3: AISLEGDQPQH
V: TRBV6-6; CDR3: ASRPGQGPTNYGYT
V: TRBV5-1; CDR3: ASRREGQGAVGYT
V: TRBV4-1; CDR3: ASSPYRDGEKLF
V: TRBV6-5; CDR3: ASSFGQGEGYT
V: TRBV7-8; CDR3: ASSLSKSSYEQY
V: TRBV7-9; CDR3: ASRPLEVTEAF
V: TRBV7-9; CDR3: ASSLYGGTGGHTEAF
V: TRBV6-4; CDR3: ASIRQGPRDQPQH
V: TRBV2; CDR3: ASSDPGLAVYEQY
V: TRBV10-3; CDR3: ASHRDRGSPSDNEQF
V: TRBV30; CDR3: AWSDRGTMISYEQY